What follows are 21 T cell receptor beta chains derived from one specimen sequenced in a study of vaccination effects on CD4 cells after COVID-19. In the ViraFEST assay, antigen-specific CD4+ clonotypes were identified by expansion after peptide-pool stimulation. The culture ran for under eleven days, and then CD4+ T cells were isolated. Participants received two doses of either the BNT162b2 or mRNA-1273 vaccine. This table comes from immunoSEQ multiplex PCR, and its TCRdb copy is limited to in-frame clones, with some not included. The table lists approximately 74,000 clones, around 77% of them singletons. These receptors lack a known antigen. The material sequenced was CD4+ T cells from PBMCs cultured with HCoV-OC43 spike peptides, taken after COVID-19 vaccination. Specified subset: HCoV-OC43 spike overlapping peptide pool stimulation. The receptors here all came from a human donor who received a COVID-19 vaccine.

The J gene is TRBJ1-1, the V gene TRBV7-2; D unclear. CDR1 is SGHTA and CDR2 is FQGNSA in the germline V gene. V lost 8 bases, J lost 3 bases, and 13 bases lay in between. The CDR3 extends over 13 amino acids. Written as DNA, the CDR3 is TGTGCCAGCTCTTCCAATCGGGACACTGAAGCTTTCTTT. As protein: CASSSNRDTEAFF.

V is TRBV7-6 and J is TRBJ2-2; a weak D match, TRBD1 (5 bases). Germline V lookup: CDR1 SGHVS, CDR2 FNYEAQ. The CDR3 length is 16 residues. Trimming removed 1 base at V and 2 bases at J, with 11 bases between. This chain's CDR3 is CASSLVMGLNTGELFF. For the CDR3, the DNA is TGTGCCAGCAGCTTAGTAATGGGGCTCAACACCGGGGAGCTGTTTTTT.

This chain joins TRBV27 and TRBJ1-4, with a possible D match to TRBD1 (5 bases). V was shortened by 4 bases and J by 7 bases, with 16 bases between the two germline ends. Germline CDR1 reads MNHEY; CDR2 reads SMNVEV (reference sequence). CDR3 length: 15 residues. CDR3 region: CASSSPSRDGEKLFF. CDR3 bases: TGTGCCAGCAGTTCACCGTCCCGGGACGGTGAAAAACTGTTTTTT. The full variable domain, completed using reference TRBV27 and TRBJ1-4, is EAQVTQNPRYLITVTGKKLTVTCSQNMNHEYMSWYRQDPGLGLRQIYYSMNVEVTDKGDVPEGYKVSRKEKRNFPLILESPSPNQTSLYFCASSSPSRDGEKLFFGSGTQLSVL.

V usage is TRBV27 and J usage is TRBJ2-3; 7 bases align to TRBD1. In germline, CDR1 is MNHEY, CDR2 SMNVEV (reference sequence). This CDR3 has 16 residues. V shed 5 bases, J shed 0 bases, and the junction held 8 bases outside the gene matches. The CDR3 DNA reads as TGTGCCAGCAGTCCCGTCTACAGGGGAAGCACAGATACGCAGTATTTT. Amino acid sequence: CASSPVYRGSTDTQYF.

The rearrangement links TRBV7-3 to TRBJ1-6; 7 bases are shared with TRBD1. The V gene end was trimmed by 4 bases and the J gene end by 0 bases; junction bases not matched to a gene: 9. Germline V gene data show CDR1 as SGHTA and CDR2 as FQGTGA. CDR3 length: 18 residues. CDR3 loop: CASSSGTDQYSYNSPLHF. CDR3 sequence (DNA): TGTGCCAGCAGCTCGGGGACAGATCAATACTCCTATAATTCACCCCTCCACTTT. The full variable domain, rest sourced from reference TRBV7-3 and TRBJ1-6, is GAGVSQTPSNKVTEKGKYVELRCDPISGHTALYWYRQSLGQGPEFLIYFQGTGAADDSGLPNDRFFAVRPEGSVSTLKIQRTERGDSAVYLCASSSGTDQYSYNSPLHFGNGTRLTVT.

This clone was seen a single time. The gene calls are TRBV9 and TRBJ1-2; maybe TRBD1 (6 bases). Trimming took off 3 bases at V and 8 bases at J, with 20 bases between the two ends. The CDR3 is made up of 15 amino acids. Germline-derived CDR1 and CDR2 are SGDLS and YYNGEE. The CDR3 reads CASSAQGRTVEGYTF. As DNA, the CDR3 is TGTGCCAGCAGCGCACAGGGACGGACAGTAGAAGGCTACACCTTC.

V and J are TRBV28 and TRBJ2-6; D is unresolved. The ends were cut back, 3 bases at V and 2 bases at J, with 2 bases in the middle. The CDR3 length is 13 residues. In germline, CDR1 is MDHEN, CDR2 SYDVKM. CDR3 sequence (DNA): TGTGCCAGCAGTTTCCCTGGGGCCAACGTCCTGACTTTC. Protein sequence: CASSFPGANVLTF.

This chain links TRBV5-1 with TRBJ2-5, with TRBD1 identical over 7 bases. V dropped 4 bases and J dropped 5; count of bases not matched to a gene: 11. In germline, CDR1 is SGHRS, CDR2 YFSETQ. CDR3 size: 15 residues. CDR3 region: CASSTGVSLLETQYF. Here the CDR3 DNA reads TGCGCCAGCAGCACAGGGGTGAGTCTGTTGGAGACCCAGTACTTC.

The gene calls are TRBV19 and TRBJ2-4, with D possibly being TRBD1 (6 bases). V lost 3 bases to trimming and J lost 1 base, with 7 bases between them. Germline-derived CDR1 and CDR2 are LNHDA and SQIVND (reference sequence). This CDR3 has 14 amino acids. In DNA form, the CDR3 reads TGTGCCAGTAGTATCGGACAGGCCAAAAACATTCAGTACTTC. This gives the protein CASSIGQAKNIQYF.

In its sample, this clone was seen a few times. The V call is TRBV4-2, the J call TRBJ2-3, with 15 bases aligning to TRBD2. The length of the CDR3 is 16 residues. Looked up from germline, CDR1 is LGHNA and CDR2 is YNFKEQ. V dropped 4 bases and J dropped 2; count of bases not matched to a gene: 1. CDR3 sequence (DNA): TGTGCCAGCAGCCGGACTAGCGGGGGGGCCACAGATACGCAGTATTTT. Translation gives CASSRTSGGATDTQYF.

The CDR3 is CASSPGAGQDTEAFF. In DNA, the CDR3 is TGTGCCAGCTCACCCGGGGCGGGGCAGGACACTGAAGCTTTCTTT. The chain has TRBV18 and TRBJ1-1, with D perhaps matching TRBD1 (5 bases). This CDR3 comprises 15 residues. The germline V and J ends were trimmed by 3 bases and 3 bases, with 14 bases remaining between them. The V gene's germline CDR1 is KGHSH and CDR2 LQKENI.

The CDR3 sequence is CASSIFAQGETQYF. DNA for the CDR3: TGTGCCAGTAGTATTTTCGCACAGGGAGAGACCCAGTACTTC. J is TRBJ2-5 and V is TRBV19; possibly TRBD1 for D (6 bases). The V end lost 3 bases, the J end lost 4 bases, and 12 bases lay between the germline ends. This CDR3 has 14 amino acids. Per germline, CDR1 LNHDA and CDR2 SQIVND (reference sequence). Filled out from reference TRBV19 and TRBJ2-5, the complete variable domain reads DGGITQSPKYLFRKEGQNVTLSCEQNLNHDAMYWYRQDPGQGLRLIYYSQIVNDFQKGDIAEGYSVSREKKESFPLTVTSAQKNPTAFYLCASSIFAQGETQYFGPGTRLLVL.

CDR3 coding DNA: TGTGCCAGCTCACCATCCGGGAACGGCTACACCTTC. Translating it yields CASSPSGNGYTF. This chain joins TRBV18 and TRBJ1-2; no clear D gene. Germline V gene data show CDR1 as KGHSH and CDR2 as LQKENI. Trimming took off 2 bases at V and 8 bases at J, with 9 bases between the two ends. The CDR3 runs to 12 residues.

This rearrangement joins TRBV7-2 to TRBJ2-5; TRBD2 aligns across 8 bases. V gave up 5 bases and J gave up 4 bases; unmatched junction bases: 9. The CDR3 length is 15 residues. The V gene's germline CDR1 is SGHTA and CDR2 FQGNSA. Here the CDR3 reads CASSRPGTRGETQYF. The CDR3, as DNA: TGTGCCAGCAGCCGCCCCGGGACTAGAGGAGAGACCCAGTACTTC. Variable domain in full (rest from reference TRBV7-2 and TRBJ2-5): GAGVSQSPSNKVTEKGKDVELRCDPISGHTALYWYRQSLGQGLEFLIYFQGNSAPDKSGLPSDRFSAERTGGSVSTLTIQRTQQEDSAVYLCASSRPGTRGETQYFGPGTRLLVL.

The chain combines TRBV7-2 with TRBJ2-5; D not resolved. The length of the CDR3 is 15 residues. Germline-derived CDR1 and CDR2 are SGHTA and FQGNSA. The V and J ends lost 5 bases and 0 bases respectively, with 13 bases between them. CDR3 protein: CASSTQRWYQETQYF. The CDR3 coding sequence is TGTGCCAGCAGCACCCAGCGTTGGTACCAAGAGACCCAGTACTTC.

This clone appeared a few times. V usage is TRBV7-8 and J usage is TRBJ2-2; a possible D gene is TRBD2 (6 bases). V was pared by 1 base and J by 5 bases, with 14 bases between. The CDR3 spans 16 residues. CDR1 SGHVS and CDR2 FQNEAQ come from the germline V gene. Here the CDR3 reads CASSLVRGGGTGELFF. The DNA for the CDR3 is TGTGCCAGCAGCTTAGTTAGGGGAGGAGGAACCGGGGAGCTGTTTTTT.

Only one count was recorded for this clone. The chain joins TRBV24-1 to TRBJ2-5, with a possible D match to TRBD2 (5 bases). The germline V gene has CDR1 KGHDR and CDR2 SFDVKD. The CDR3 is 16 residues long. Deletions cut 1 base from V and 0 bases from J, with 11 bases between. CDR3 coding DNA: TGTGCCACCAGTGATTTAGTGGCGGGTTACCAAGAGACCCAGTACTTC. Translating it yields CATSDLVAGYQETQYF.

This clone showed up just a few times. As DNA, the CDR3 is TGCGCCAGCAGCCAAGTACGACAGGAAAATCAGCCCCAGCATTTT. Protein: CASSQVRQENQPQHF. This rearrangement joins TRBV4-1 to TRBJ1-5, with TRBD1 as a possible D gene (6 bases). In germline, CDR1 is MGHRA, CDR2 YSYEKL. The CDR3 extends over 15 amino acids. V shed 1 base and J shed 4 bases, with 11 bases lying between them.

The V gene is TRBV2, the J gene TRBJ2-6; D possibly uses TRBD1 or TRBD2 (5 bases each). Germline loops: CDR1 SNHLY, CDR2 FYNNEI. The length of the CDR3 is 16 residues. The V end was cut by 4 bases, the J end by 0 bases, with 10 bases between. The CDR3 DNA follows: TGTGCCAGCAGTGGCTTGGGACCCTCTGGGGCCAACGTCCTGACTTTC. It codes for CASSGLGPSGANVLTF.

The chain uses TRBV15 and TRBJ2-7; no clear D gene. V lost 0 bases, J lost 3 bases, and 6 bases lay in between. The CDR3 covers 13 residues. Germline V lookup: CDR1 LNHNV, CDR2 YYDKDF (reference sequence). Here the CDR3 DNA reads TGTGCCACCAGCAGAGACCGAGTCTACGAGCAGTACGTC. It encodes CATSRDRVYEQYV.

This chain joins TRBV5-4 and TRBJ2-3, with 10 bases aligning to TRBD2. Germline V gene sequence: CDR1 SGHNT, CDR2 YYREEE (reference sequence). CDR3 size: 15 residues. V shed 2 bases and J 5 bases; nucleotides not matched to a gene: 5. The chain's CDR3 is CASSLLAGGEDTQYF. CDR3 DNA: TGTGCCAGCAGCTTATTAGCGGGGGGTGAAGATACGCAGTATTTT. The whole variable domain, remainder taken from reference TRBV5-4 and TRBJ2-3, is ETGVTQSPTHLIKTRGQQVTLRCSSQSGHNTVSWYQQALGQGPQFIFQYYREEENGRGNFPPRFSGLQFPNYSSELNVNALELDDSALYLCASSLLAGGEDTQYFGPGTRLTVL.